This T cell receptor beta chain is drawn from a study of beta chain features in type 1 diabetes. Whole-study findings and limits: Type 1 diabetes patients had VDJ junctions that carried fewer insertions and more deletions.

TCRB transcripts that were expressed got sequenced, as all of the isolated RNA had been reverse transcribed. Sequenced by immunoSEQ multiplex PCR; TCRdb stores in-frame clones only, minus some. Among about 900,000 clones, 15% to 20% were seen once, and the ten largest hold around 0.02%. The germline V gene encodes CDR1 LGHNA and CDR2 YSLEER. Trimming pared 3 bases from V and 1 base from J, leaving 12 bases between. The CDR3 has 15 amino acids. In regard to this clone: Its antigen remains unidentified.

The material sequenced was naive CD4+ T cells from blood. V is TRBV4-3 and J is TRBJ2-5; D might be TRBD1 or TRBD2, each matching 5 bases. This clonotype was obtained from a woman aged 18-29 years in good health. As DNA, the CDR3 is TGCGCCAGCAGCCATTCTCTGGGGGTCCAAGAGACCCAGTACTTC. Translating it yields CASSHSLGVQETQYF.